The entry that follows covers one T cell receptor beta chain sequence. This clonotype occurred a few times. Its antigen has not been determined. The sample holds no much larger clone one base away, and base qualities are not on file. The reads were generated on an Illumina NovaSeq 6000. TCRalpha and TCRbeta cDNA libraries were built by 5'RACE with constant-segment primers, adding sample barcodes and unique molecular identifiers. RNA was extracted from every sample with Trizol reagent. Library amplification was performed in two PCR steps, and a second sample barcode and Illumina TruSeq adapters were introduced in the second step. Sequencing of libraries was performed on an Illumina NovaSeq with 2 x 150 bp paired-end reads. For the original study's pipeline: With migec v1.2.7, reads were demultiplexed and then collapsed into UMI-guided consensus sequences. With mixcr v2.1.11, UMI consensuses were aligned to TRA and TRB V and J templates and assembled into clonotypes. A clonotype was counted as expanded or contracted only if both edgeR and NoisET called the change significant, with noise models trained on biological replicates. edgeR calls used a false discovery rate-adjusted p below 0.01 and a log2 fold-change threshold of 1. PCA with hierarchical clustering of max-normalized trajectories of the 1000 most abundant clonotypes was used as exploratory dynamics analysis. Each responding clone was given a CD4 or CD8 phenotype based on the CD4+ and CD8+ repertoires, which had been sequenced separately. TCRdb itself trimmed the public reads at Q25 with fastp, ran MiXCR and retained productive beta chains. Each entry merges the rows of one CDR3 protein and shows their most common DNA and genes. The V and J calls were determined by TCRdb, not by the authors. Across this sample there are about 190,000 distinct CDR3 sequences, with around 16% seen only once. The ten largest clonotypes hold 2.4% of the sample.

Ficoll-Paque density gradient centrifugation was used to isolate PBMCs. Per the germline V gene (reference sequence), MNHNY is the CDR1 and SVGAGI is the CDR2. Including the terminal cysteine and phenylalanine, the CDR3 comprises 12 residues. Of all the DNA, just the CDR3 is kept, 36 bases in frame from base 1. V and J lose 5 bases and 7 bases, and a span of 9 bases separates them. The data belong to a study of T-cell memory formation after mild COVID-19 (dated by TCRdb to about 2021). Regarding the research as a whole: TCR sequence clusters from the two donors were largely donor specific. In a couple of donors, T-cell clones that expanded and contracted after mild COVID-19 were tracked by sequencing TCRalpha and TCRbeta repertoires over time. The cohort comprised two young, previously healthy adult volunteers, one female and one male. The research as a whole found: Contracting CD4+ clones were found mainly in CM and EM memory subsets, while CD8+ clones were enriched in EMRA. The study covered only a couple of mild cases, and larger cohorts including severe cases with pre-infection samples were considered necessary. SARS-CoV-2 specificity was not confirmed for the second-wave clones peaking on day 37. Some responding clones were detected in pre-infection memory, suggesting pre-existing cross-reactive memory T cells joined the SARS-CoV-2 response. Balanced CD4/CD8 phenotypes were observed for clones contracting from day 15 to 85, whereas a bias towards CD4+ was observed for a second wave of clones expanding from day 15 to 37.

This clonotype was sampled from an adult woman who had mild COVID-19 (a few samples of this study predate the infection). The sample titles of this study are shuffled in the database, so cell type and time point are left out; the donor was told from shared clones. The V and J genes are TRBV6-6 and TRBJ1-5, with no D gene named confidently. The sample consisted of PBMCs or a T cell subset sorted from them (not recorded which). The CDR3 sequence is CASSAGGQPQHF. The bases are TGTGCCAGCAGTGCGGGAGGACAGCCCCAGCATTTT.